This TCR beta chain was identified during a study of shared clonotypes between healthy human individuals. Study-level background: Used for every donor were three CD4 naive, three CD4 memory, two CD8 naive and one CD8 memory plate.

A note on this clone: Antigen unknown.

Clones were read by immunoSEQ multiplex PCR, and TCRdb kept only the in-frame ones, dropping some. The profile shows about 2 million clones, over 85% of them singletons. CD45RO negativity and positive selection for CCR7 defined naive CD8 cells, a population that excluded terminally differentiated effector memory CD45RA+ cells. The germline CDR1 and CDR2 sequences are MNHNS and SASEGT. This CDR3 region has 16 residues. V lost 1 base and J 0 bases, leaving 12 bases between the germline ends. General study results and limits: Limited genetic and exposure-history diversity came from having few donors.

The receptor's source is a young man in good health. This chain joins TRBV6-1 and TRBJ2-5; possibly TRBD1 for D (6 bases). The sample was naive CD8+ T cells sorted from blood. This chain's CDR3 is CASSEGTVPNQETQYF. The CDR3 bases are TGTGCCAGCAGTGAAGGGACAGTTCCGAACCAAGAGACCCAGTACTTC.